The rows below give T cell receptor beta chains drawn from one sample of a study of breast tumors, draining lymph nodes, adjacent tissues. TCRdb itself ran the multiplex PCR reads through MiXCR, one entry per CDR3 protein. The repertoire holds approximately 100,000 distinct CDR3 sequences, with 20% to 25% as singletons. The material sequenced was axillary lymph node tissue. The source is a female donor with breast cancer. Some clones in this sample may be carry-over from other donors' samples. Each CDR3 is given with its conserved first and last residue. A D gene is named only where the DNA matches it firmly. Part of the rows lack a size; the others show once, few, many or a class for expanded clones.

J gene | V gene | D gene | clone size | CDR3 DNA | CDR3 protein
TRBJ2-5 | TRBV7-8 | NA | many | TGTGCCAGCAGCTTAGTTCAAGGGGGGCGGGAAGGAGAGACCCAGTACTTC | CASSLVQGGREGETQYF
TRBJ2-5 | TRBV7-9 | TRBD1 | many | TGTGCCAGCAGCGTCACCGGGACAGGGGGAAGATGGACCCAGTACTTC | CASSVTGTGGRWTQYF
TRBJ1-5 | TRBV6-5 | NA | many | TGTGCCAGCACTCAGGGTTGGAATCAGCCCCAGCATTTT | CASTQGWNQPQHF
TRBJ1-2 | TRBV27 | NA | NA | TGTGCCAGCAGGGTAGACAGCACCTATGGCTACACCTTC | CASRVDSTYGYTF
TRBJ2-5 | TRBV7-6 | TRBD2 | many | TGTGCCAGCAGGAGGGAGGGGACCCAGTACTTC | CASRREGTQYF
TRBJ2-5 | TRBV15 | TRBD1 | many | TGTGCCACCAGCGCGGGACAGGGTTTGGCGGGAGTGGAGACCCAGTACTTC | CATSAGQGLAGVETQYF
TRBJ2-7 | TRBV24-1 | TRBD2 | many | TGTGCCACCAGTGATCCTAATAGCGGGAGGGACGAGCAGTACTTC | CATSDPNSGRDEQYF
TRBJ2-7 | TRBV9 | NA | many | TGTGCCAGCAGCGTAGCTGCAGAGACCTACGAGCAGTACTTC | CASSVAAETYEQYF
TRBJ2-1 | TRBV19 | TRBD1 | few | TGTGCCAGTAGTATTGACAGGGGGAGTGAGCAGTTCTTC | CASSIDRGSEQFF
TRBJ1-1 | TRBV20-1 | NA | few | TGCAGTGTGCAGTTCGCTGAAGCTTTCTTT | CSVQFAEAFF
TRBJ2-3 | TRBV6-5 | NA | many | TGTGCCAGCGGGGACTCGGGCAACAGGGATACGCAGTATTTT | CASGDSGNRDTQYF
TRBJ2-7 | TRBV30 | TRBD1 | many | TGTGCCTGGGACAGGGCCCGGGAGCAGTACTTC | CAWDRAREQYF
TRBJ2-6 | TRBV5-1 | NA | few | TGCGCCAGCAGCTTTACAGGGCCTGGGGCCAACGTCCTGACTTTC | CASSFTGPGANVLTF
TRBJ1-5 | TRBV6-5 | NA | NA | TGTGCCAGCAGTTACTCCACTCATCAGCCCCAGCATTTT | CASSYSTHQPQHF
TRBJ2-1 | TRBV25-1 | NA | NA | TGTGCCAGCAGTGAGAAAGAGCAGAGCTCCTACAATGAGCAGTTCTTC | CASSEKEQSSYNEQFF
TRBJ1-2 | TRBV12-3/TRBV12-4 | TRBD1 | many | TGTGCCAGCAGTTTGGGGACAGCTACTGGCTACACCTTC | CASSLGTATGYTF
TRBJ1-6 | TRBV19 | NA | many | TGTGCCAGTAGTACCCCCGTGGGGAGACCATTTAATTCACCCCTCCACTTT | CASSTPVGRPFNSPLHF
TRBJ2-2 | TRBV2 | TRBD2 | many | TGTGCCAGCAGCCCACGTGGGGGGGGGCTGTTTTTT | CASSPRGGGLFF
TRBJ2-2 | TRBV5-4 | NA | many | TGTGCCAGCAGCTTGCCAGGGCGATCCAAGAACACCGGGGAGCTGTTTTTT | CASSLPGRSKNTGELFF
TRBJ2-3 | TRBV5-4 | TRBD2 | NA | TGTGCCAGCAGCTTGGCCGTAGCGGGAACGGATACGCAGTATTTT | CASSLAVAGTDTQYF
TRBJ2-7 | TRBV5-1 | NA | many | TGCGCCAGCAGCCCGCCGGGGCCGATCTACGAGCAGTACTTC | CASSPPGPIYEQYF
TRBJ2-5 | TRBV7-9 | TRBD2 | many | TGTGCCAGCAGCCCAGGGACTAGCGGGGACCAAGAGACCCAGTACTTC | CASSPGTSGDQETQYF
TRBJ2-3 | TRBV29-1 | NA | many | TGCAGCGTGGGGGAGTTCAGTCCAGATACGCAGTATTTT | CSVGEFSPDTQYF
TRBJ2-7 | TRBV20-1 | NA | NA | TGCAGTGCAAGAGGGGCCTACGAGCAGTACTTC | CSARGAYEQYF
TRBJ2-3 | TRBV10-3 | TRBD1 | once | TGTGCCATCAGTGCATACCGAGGGGGCAGCCCTCCCACGCAGTATTTT | CAISAYRGGSPPTQYF
TRBJ2-1 | TRBV6-1 | TRBD2 | many | TGTGCCGGCCTACGGACTAGCGGGGGTGATGCGATTGAGCAGTTCTTC | CAGLRTSGGDAIEQFF
TRBJ2-5 | TRBV6-6 | TRBD2 | NA | TGTGCCAGTCAACGGGGGGGGGAGACCCAGTACTTC | CASQRGGETQYF